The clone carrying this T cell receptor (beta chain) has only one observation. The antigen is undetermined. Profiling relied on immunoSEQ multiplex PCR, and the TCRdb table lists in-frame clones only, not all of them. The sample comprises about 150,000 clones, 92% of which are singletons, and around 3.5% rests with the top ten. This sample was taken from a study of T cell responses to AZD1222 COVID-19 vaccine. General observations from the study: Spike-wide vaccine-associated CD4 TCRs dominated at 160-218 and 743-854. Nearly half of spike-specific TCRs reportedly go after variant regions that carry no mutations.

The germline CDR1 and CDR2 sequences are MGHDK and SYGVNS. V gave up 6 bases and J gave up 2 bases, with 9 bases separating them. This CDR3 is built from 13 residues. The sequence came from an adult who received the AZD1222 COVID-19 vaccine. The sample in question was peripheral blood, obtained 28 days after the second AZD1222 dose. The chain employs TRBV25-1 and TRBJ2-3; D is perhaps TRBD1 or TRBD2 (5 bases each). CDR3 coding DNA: TGTGCCAGCAGGAGGGACCTCACAGATACGCAGTATTTT. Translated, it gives CASRRDLTDTQYF.